These 20 T cell receptor beta chains were sequenced from one sample in a study of T cell changes during pregnancy in multiple sclerosis. Assay: immunoSEQ multiplex PCR; the TCRdb copy retains only in-frame clones and omits some. The sample lists 70,000 to 100,000 clones, around 93% occurring once. Source: peripheral blood, taken in the first trimester of pregnancy. These TCRs come from a female donor with multiple sclerosis, enrolled in a pregnancy study.

J is TRBJ2-7 and V is TRBV29-1, with 7 bases matching TRBD1. V lost 4 bases and J lost 3; bases outside the gene matches: 9. Germline V gene data show CDR1 as SQVTM and CDR2 as ANQGSEA. The CDR3 contains 14 residues. The CDR3 here is CSVAYPGQSYEQYF. In DNA form, the CDR3 reads TGCAGCGTTGCCTATCCGGGACAGAGCTACGAGCAGTACTTC.

The CDR3 reads CASSVDQATYEQYF. The DNA for the CDR3 is TGTGCCAGCAGCGTAGATCAAGCAACTTACGAGCAGTACTTC. The chain recombines TRBV9 with TRBJ2-7; no firm D call. With 0 bases removed from V and 4 bases from J, the gap between germline ends came to 11 bases. This CDR3 spans 14 amino acids. Germline V lookup: CDR1 SGDLS, CDR2 YYNGEE.

Written as DNA, the CDR3 is TGTGCCAGCAGCTTAGACCGAGGGTGGATCGGTGAGCAGTTCTTC. Its translation is CASSLDRGWIGEQFF. The gene calls are TRBV7-9 and TRBJ2-1, with D possibly matching TRBD2 (5 bases). Germline V lookup: CDR1 SEHNR, CDR2 FQNEAQ (reference sequence). The CDR3 extends over 15 amino acids. Trimming took 1 base from V and 9 from J, leaving 16 bases between them.

V gene TRBV2 combines with J gene TRBJ2-1; 8 bases match TRBD2. CDR1 SNHLY and CDR2 FYNNEI come from the germline V gene. The J segment lost 14 bases and the V segment lost 3 bases, leaving 15 bases of the junction unmatched. The CDR3 is 15 amino acids. The CDR3 DNA is TGTGCCAGCAGTGAGGCTAGGAGCGGGGGTACGACTGAGTTCTTC. Translating gives CASSEARSGGTTEFF.

The chain employs TRBV6-6 and TRBJ2-1, with D unresolved. The CDR3 extends over 11 amino acids. V was clipped by 4 bases and J by 8 bases, with 6 bases between them. Per the germline V gene, CDR1 is MNHNY and CDR2 is SVGAGI (reference sequence). The CDR3 loop is CASSLIYEQFF. The CDR3 DNA reads as TGTGCCAGCAGTTTAATATATGAGCAGTTCTTC.

The J gene is TRBJ1-5, the V gene TRBV19, with D perhaps TRBD1 (6 bases). Trimming took 3 bases from V and 8 from J, leaving 14 bases between them. Germline CDR1 LNHDA, CDR2 SQIVND (reference sequence). This CDR3 has 14 residues. In DNA, the CDR3 is TGTGCCAGTAGTATGGCGGGGGCCCGTGAGCCCCAGCATTTT. It is translated as CASSMAGAREPQHF.

The rearrangement links TRBV30 to TRBJ1-1; TRBD1 agrees at 7 bases. The trim removed 3 bases at V and 0 bases at J, leaving 7 bases unmatched. Germline CDR1 and CDR2: GTSNPN and SVGIG (reference sequence). The CDR3 loop spans 15 amino acids. The CDR3 bases are TGTGCCTGGAGGTGGCGGGACAGAATGAACACTGAAGCTTTCTTT. Translated, it gives CAWRWRDRMNTEAFF.

The chain recombines TRBV7-6 with TRBJ2-1; D might be TRBD2 (5 bases). The CDR3 length is 14 residues. The germline V gene encodes CDR1 SGHVS and CDR2 FNYEAQ. V was trimmed by 1 base and J by 10 bases, leaving 14 bases between them. As DNA, the CDR3 is TGTGCCAGCAGCTTAGGGAGGTATGGTGGAGAGCAGTTCTTC. Translated, it gives CASSLGRYGGEQFF.

V gene TRBV5-6 combines with J gene TRBJ1-1; D might be TRBD1 (6 bases). Germline V gene lookup returns CDR1 SGHDT and CDR2 YYEEEE. V lost 2 bases to trimming and J lost 5 bases, with 22 bases between them. The CDR3 length is 17 residues. DNA for the CDR3: TGTGCCAGCAGCTTAGTAACAGGGCCCTACAGGGATACTGAAGCTTTCTTT. Its translation: CASSLVTGPYRDTEAFF.

The CDR3 sequence: CASSLTFGAKNTEAFF. The CDR3 DNA sequence: TGCGCCAGCAGCTTAACCTTTGGGGCGAAGAACACTGAAGCTTTCTTT. The chain combines TRBV5-1 with TRBJ1-1; D is perhaps TRBD1 (5 bases). This CDR3 comprises 16 residues. Germline assignment: CDR1 SGHRS and CDR2 YFSETQ. Trimming removed 2 bases at V and 1 base at J, with 15 bases between.

The V and J genes are TRBV4-3 and TRBJ2-7; D ambiguous. Per the germline V gene, CDR1 is LGHNA and CDR2 is YSLEER. Trimming stripped 1 base from V and 2 bases from J, with 12 bases between. The CDR3 has 15 residues. Written as DNA, the CDR3 is TGCGCCAGCAGCCAAGGGTCTCCGGTAACCTACGAGCAGTACTTC. It yields the protein CASSQGSPVTYEQYF.

This clone was observed once. V usage is TRBV30 and J usage is TRBJ2-5, with 7 nucleotides matching TRBD2. V gave up 8 bases and J gave up 3 bases; unmatched junction bases: 6. This CDR3 has 12 amino acids. The germline V gene has CDR1 GTSNPN and CDR2 SVGIG (reference sequence). The CDR3 protein is CAPTSEEETQYF. The CDR3 nucleotides are TGTGCCCCCACTAGCGAGGAAGAGACCCAGTACTTC.

This chain joins TRBV27 and TRBJ1-5; TRBD1 is a possible D gene (6 bases). CDR3 length equals 13 residues. V was cut by 5 bases and J by 4 bases, with 9 bases left in between. Per the germline V gene, CDR1 is MNHEY and CDR2 is SMNVEV (reference sequence). DNA for the CDR3: TGTGCCAGCAGTCCAGGGGCAAATCAGCCCCAGCATTTT. It translates to CASSPGANQPQHF.

This rearrangement joins TRBV7-6 to TRBJ2-7; D possibly corresponds to TRBD2 (6 bases). The CDR3 loop spans 15 amino acids. Germline values: CDR1 SGHVS, CDR2 FNYEAQ. The V and J ends lost 1 base and 2 bases respectively, with 12 bases between them. The CDR3 nucleotides are TGTGCCAGCAGCTTAGGTAGGGAGGTTGCCTACGAGCAGTACTTC. Translation gives CASSLGREVAYEQYF.

V is TRBV30 and J is TRBJ2-3, with D tentatively TRBD1 (6 bases). The V gene's germline CDR1 is GTSNPN and CDR2 SVGIG (reference sequence). Between the trimmed V and J ends, which lost 2 bases and 1 base, there was a span of 13 bases. CDR3 size: 15 residues. CDR3 residues: CAWSPLGGGTDTQYF. DNA for the CDR3: TGTGCCTGGAGTCCTCTAGGGGGAGGCACAGATACGCAGTATTTT.

CDR3 coding DNA: TGTGCCAGCAGCGGGACAGCACTAGCTTATGAAAAACTGTTTTTT. Protein: CASSGTALAYEKLFF. The rearrangement uses TRBV6-1 and TRBJ1-4, with 7 nucleotides matching TRBD1. The trim removed 6 bases at V and 6 bases at J, leaving 10 bases unmatched. Germline V gene lookup returns CDR1 MNHNS and CDR2 SASEGT. There are 15 residues in the CDR3.

The CDR3 DNA reads as TGTGCCAGTAGTATACGTTCTGGGGGCCTCAAGGAGACCCAGTACTTC. This codes for CASSIRSGGLKETQYF. The chain recombines TRBV19 with TRBJ2-5; D is perhaps TRBD1 (6 bases). Germline lookup yields CDR1 LNHDA and CDR2 SQIVND (reference sequence). Trimming removed 2 bases from V and 5 bases from J, with 18 bases in between. The CDR3 runs to 16 residues.

This chain joins TRBV29-1 and TRBJ2-2, with D possibly matching TRBD1 (6 bases). V was shortened by 7 bases and J by 2 bases, with 11 bases between the two germline ends. Per the germline V gene, CDR1 is SQVTM and CDR2 is ANQGSEA. The CDR3 runs 13 residues. The CDR3 DNA reads as TGCAGCGCCCTGGACAGAAACACCGGGGAGCTGTTTTTT. Translated: CSALDRNTGELFF.

The V gene is TRBV7-9, the J gene TRBJ1-1, with D possibly being TRBD1 (6 bases). The germline V gene encodes CDR1 SEHNR and CDR2 FQNEAQ (reference sequence). Trimming took 0 bases from V and 0 from J, leaving 8 bases between them. This CDR3 has 15 residues. In DNA form, the CDR3 reads TGTGCCAGCAGCTTAGCTCAGGGGTTGAACACTGAAGCTTTCTTT. Its protein product is CASSLAQGLNTEAFF.

This clone was recorded once. CDR3 region: CASSWEARRGGVGDTQYF. Written as DNA, the CDR3 is TGTGCCAGCAGCTGGGAGGCCCGCCGGGGGGGTGTTGGAGATACGCAGTATTTT. The V call is TRBV5-8, the J call TRBJ2-3; 8 bases match TRBD2. V was clipped by 3 bases and J by 5 bases; unmatched bases: 17. From germline, CDR1 is SGHTS and CDR2 YDEGEE. This CDR3 spans 18 amino acids. Full variable domain (outside the CDR3, taken from reference TRBV5-8 and TRBJ2-3): EAGVTQSPTHLIKTRGQQATLRCSPISGHTSVYWYQQALGLGLQFLLWYDEGEERNRGNFPPRFSGRQFPNYSSELNVNALELEDSALYLCASSWEARRGGVGDTQYFGPGTRLTVL.